This T cell receptor (beta chain) was profiled in a study of response to subunit inactivated influenza vaccine. Study results and limitations: There was a suggestion from the authors that each seasonal influenza vaccination recruits few new T cells.

As for this clonotype: Its antigen is unknown.

CDR1 DFQATT and CDR2 SNEGSKA come from the germline V gene (reference sequence). CDR3 size: 11 residues. The ends lost 6 bases at V and 6 bases at J; junction bases unmatched: 4. TCRdb ran MiXCR on the RT-PCR reads and lists one entry per CDR3 protein. The sample records approximately 290,000 distinct CDR3 sequences, around 22% being singletons. The sample here was PBMCs from blood, taken 21 months after vaccination. The receptor was isolated from a man aged 50 to 69 who received an inactivated influenza vaccine. The rearrangement joins TRBV20-1 to TRBJ2-5, with TRBD1 identical over 7 bases. The chain's CDR3 is CSASGQQTQYF. CDR3 bases: TGCAGTGCCTCGGGACAGCAGACCCAGTACTTC.